This T cell receptor beta chain derives from a study of blood T cell repertoires in COVID-19. V lost 3 bases to trimming and J lost 5 bases, with 13 bases between them. CDR1 is SQVTM, CDR2 ANQGSEA, per germline. The CDR3 length is 13 residues. Libraries were prepared by immunoSEQ multiplex PCR; TCRdb keeps only in-frame clonotypes and omits some of them. The repertoire holds roughly 200,000 clones, around nine tenths seen once, with roughly 0.56% in the top ten. The TCR originated in a man aged 50 to 59 with acute or convalescent COVID-19. The V gene is TRBV29-1, the J gene TRBJ2-5, with D perhaps TRBD2 (5 bases). Material for sequencing was peripheral blood. The CDR3 coding sequence is TGCAGCGTTGAGTGGCTAGCTCTTGAGACCCAGTACTTC. Translated: CSVEWLALETQYF. Full variable domain (rest looked up from reference TRBV29-1 and TRBJ2-5): SAVISQKPSRDICQRGTSLTIQCQVDSQVTMMFWYRQQPGQSLTLIATANQGSEATYESGFVIDKFPISRPNLTFSTLTVSNMSPEDSSIYLCSVEWLALETQYFGPGTRLLVL.